The 9 T cell receptor beta chains presented below share a single source sample, sequenced in a study of CXCR3-negative and CXCR3-positive naive CD8 T cells. Preparation of TRB cDNA libraries relied on 5' RACE carrying UMI labels. TCRdb reprocessed the 5' RACE reads, with one entry per CDR3 protein and no DNA. Its table records 45,000 to 65,000 distinct CDR3 sequences. Specimen: naive CXCR3- CD8+ T cells from blood. The subset denotes: CD45RO-CCR7+CD27+CD95- naive CD8+ T cells lacking CXCR3 (TNR3-). Receptor source: a human donor in good health. Some clones in this sample may be carry-over from other donors' samples.

The chain links TRBV29-1 to TRBJ2-7; TCRdb outputs TRBD2, but without DNA this stays unchecked. Germline CDR1 SQVTM, CDR2 ANQGSEA. The CDR3 totals 13 residues. The CDR3 reads CSVRAGSTYEQYF.

The chain couples TRBV9 to TRBJ1-1; checking the TCRdb D call of TRBD1 is not possible without DNA. The CDR3 has 15 residues. Germline CDR1 SGDLS, CDR2 YYNGEE. The CDR3: CASSYGTGWDTEAFF.

This chain joins TRBV28 and TRBJ2-2; TCRdb proposes TRBD1, but this gene call is untestable without DNA. CDR3 length equals 15 residues. Germline loops: CDR1 MDHEN, CDR2 SYDVKM. The CDR3 here is CASSQRDSSLGELFF.

The V call is TRBV5-5, the J call TRBJ1-5; TCRdb reports TRBD1, a call that lacks DNA to check it against. Looked up from germline, CDR1 is SGHKS and CDR2 is YYEKEE (reference sequence). CDR3 size: 14 residues. CDR3 sequence reads: CASSLRESNQPQHF.

This CDR3 reads CASSATGQSLKETQYF. The chain employs TRBV19 and TRBJ2-5; TCRdb names TRBD1, which stays unverified in the absence of DNA. The V gene's germline CDR1 is LNHDA and CDR2 SQIVND (reference sequence). The CDR3 covers 16 residues.

V usage is TRBV29-1 and J usage is TRBJ1-3; the TCRdb D gene call, TRBD1, has no DNA to confirm it. Germline assignment: CDR1 SQVTM and CDR2 ANQGSEA. This CDR3 has 12 residues. Here the CDR3 reads CSVPGQGNTIYF.

The chain has TRBV4-2 and TRBJ2-7; with no DNA, the TCRdb D assignment of TRBD2 cannot be verified. This CDR3 is built from 12 residues. Germline V CDR1 and CDR2: LGHNA, YNFKEQ. The CDR3: CASSQGAGGQYF.

The J gene is TRBJ2-3, the V gene TRBV20-1; TCRdb's D call of TRBD2 is untestable without DNA. In germline, CDR1 is DFQATT, CDR2 SNEGSKA (reference sequence). The CDR3 is 18 amino acids. This CDR3 reads CSVKRLAGGQGNTDTQYF.

The rearrangement uses TRBV10-3 and TRBJ2-1. Germline lookup yields CDR1 ENHRY and CDR2 SYGVKD. The CDR3 is 12 residues long. The CDR3 reads CAISELGVEQFF.